The TCR beta chain described here comes from a study of T cell changes during pregnancy in multiple sclerosis. CDR3 length: 14 residues. Trimming took off 2 bases at V and 5 bases at J, with 10 bases between the two ends. The germline V gene encodes CDR1 MNHEY and CDR2 SVGAGI. A single count supports this clone. Libraries were prepared by immunoSEQ multiplex PCR; TCRdb keeps only in-frame clonotypes and omits some of them. In the table there are 85,000 to 95,000 clones, 91% of which are singletons. The chain combines TRBV6-5 with TRBJ2-1; possibly TRBD1 for D (5 bases). The sample in question was peripheral blood, obtained after pregnancy. This sequence was found in a female donor in good health, enrolled as a control in a pregnancy study. CDR3 nucleotide sequence: TGTGCCAGCAGTTACGGGGCAGGGCACAATGAGCAGTTCTTC. It specifies CASSYGAGHNEQFF.